Reported below is one T cell receptor beta chain. Antigen unknown. Sequenced material consisted of expressed TCRB transcripts (all of the isolated RNA was reverse transcribed). This table comes from immunoSEQ multiplex PCR, and its TCRdb copy is limited to in-frame clones, with some not included. The sample includes roughly 450,000 clones, roughly 10% of them seen just once. This entry comes from a study of beta chain features in type 1 diabetes. General study findings and limits: When VDJ junctions were examined, type 1 diabetes patients showed fewer insertions and more deletions.

Germline loops: CDR1 SNHLY, CDR2 FYNNEI. The CDR3 loop spans 15 amino acids. With 2 bases removed from V and 4 bases from J, the gap between germline ends came to 9 bases. The chain uses TRBV2 and TRBJ1-6; D is undetermined. The sequencing input was naive CD4+ T cells from blood. The sequence was obtained from a woman under 30 in good health. CDR3 loop: CASSEQGKYNSPLHF. In DNA form, the CDR3 reads TGTGCCAGCAGTGAACAAGGGAAGTATAATTCACCCCTCCACTTT.